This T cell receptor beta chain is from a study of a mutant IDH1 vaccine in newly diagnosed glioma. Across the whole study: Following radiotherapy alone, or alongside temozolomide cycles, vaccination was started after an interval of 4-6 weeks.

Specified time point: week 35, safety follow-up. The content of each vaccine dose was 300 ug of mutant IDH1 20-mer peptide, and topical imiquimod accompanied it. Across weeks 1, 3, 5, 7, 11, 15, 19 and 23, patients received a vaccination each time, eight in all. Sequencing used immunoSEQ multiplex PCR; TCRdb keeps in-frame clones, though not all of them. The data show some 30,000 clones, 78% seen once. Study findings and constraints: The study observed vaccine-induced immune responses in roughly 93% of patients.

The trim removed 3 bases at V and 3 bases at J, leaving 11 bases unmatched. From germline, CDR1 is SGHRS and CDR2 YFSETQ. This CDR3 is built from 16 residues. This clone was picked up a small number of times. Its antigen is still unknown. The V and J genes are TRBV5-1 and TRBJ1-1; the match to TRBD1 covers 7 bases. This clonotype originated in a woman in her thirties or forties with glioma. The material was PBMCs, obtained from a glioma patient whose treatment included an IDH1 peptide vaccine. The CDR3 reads CASSYLGSGQDTEAFF. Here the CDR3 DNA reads TGCGCCAGCAGCTACCTGGGGTCCGGACAGGACACTGAAGCTTTCTTT.